Described below is a single T cell receptor beta chain sequence and its context. The target antigen is unknown. The assay was immunoSEQ multiplex PCR, and TCRdb's table has in-frame clones only and misses some. The sample lists about 120,000 clones, over 85% occurring once. These data belong to a study of graft-versus-host responses after intestinal transplantation. General observations from the study: GvH clones occurred in recipient marrow; some first appeared in ileum or blood. Among circulating GvH clones, peak levels were associated with early post-transplant declines in HvG clones.

Germline CDR1 is LGHNA and CDR2 is YSLEER. V dropped 0 bases and J dropped 4; count of bases not matched to a gene: 6. This CDR3 comprises 16 residues. The rearrangement uses TRBV4-3 and TRBJ2-7, with TRBD2 matching over 10 bases. The starting material was unstimulated CD4+ T cells sorted from spleen or lymph node cells, obtained before transplant. The clonotype was recovered from a human donor who was the organ donor for an intestinal transplant. DNA of the CDR3: TGCGCCAGCAGCCAAGAGAATGCAGCGGGAGGGTACGAGCAGTACTTC. Protein product: CASSQENAAGGYEQYF.